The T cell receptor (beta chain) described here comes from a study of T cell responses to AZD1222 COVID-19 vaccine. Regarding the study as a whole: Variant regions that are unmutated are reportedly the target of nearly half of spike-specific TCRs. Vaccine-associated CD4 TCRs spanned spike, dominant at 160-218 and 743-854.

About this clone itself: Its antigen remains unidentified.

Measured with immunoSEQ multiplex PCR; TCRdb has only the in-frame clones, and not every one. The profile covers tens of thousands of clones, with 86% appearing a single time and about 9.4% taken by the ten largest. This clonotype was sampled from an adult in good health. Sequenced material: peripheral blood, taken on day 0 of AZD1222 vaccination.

CDR3 DNA sequence: TGTGCCAGCAGCCAGAGTCAATACGAGCAGTACTTC. It specifies CASSQSQYEQYF. V and J are TRBV3-1 (or the pseudogene TRBV3-2) and TRBJ2-7; the D is unclear. V was shortened by 3 bases and J by 4 bases, with 7 bases between the two germline ends. Germline CDR1 LGHDT, CDR2 YNNKEL (reference sequence). The CDR3 consists of 12 residues.